This is a list of T cell receptor beta chains from one sample in a study of blood T cell repertoires in COVID-19. Profiled with immunoSEQ multiplex PCR; TCRdb holds only in-frame clones, not every one. This table holds 200,000 to 250,000 clones, about 80% found once. The sequencing input was peripheral blood. The source of these receptors is a woman aged 55 to 70 with acute or convalescent COVID-19. Both conserved end residues are part of each CDR3. A D gene is named only where the DNA matches it firmly. Not all rows give a size; the values are once, few, many and, for expanded clones, a class.

>.|TRBV19|TRBJ1-5|TRBD1
CASSETQGAGQPQHF
TGTGCCAGTAGCGAAACACAGGGGGCGGGGCAGCCCCAGCATTTT
>once|TRBV25-1|TRBJ1-2|.
CASSEGVRLNGYTF
TGTGCCAGCAGTGAGGGAGTAAGGCTTAATGGCTACACCTTC
>.|TRBV5-6|TRBJ2-4|.
CASSLGRKNIQYF
TGTGCCAGCAGCTTGGGGAGGAAAAACATTCAGTACTTC
>.|TRBV5-1|TRBJ1-2|TRBD1
CASSSGTGGYGYTF
TGCGCCAGCAGCTCGGGTACAGGGGGCTATGGCTACACCTTC
>once|TRBV7-9|TRBJ1-4|.
CASSPRRSTNEKLFF
TGTGCCAGCAGTCCTAGACGGTCAACTAATGAAAAACTGTTTTTT
>.|TRBV6-5|TRBJ1-2|.
CATRDTGTTNYGYTF
TGTGCCACACGGGATACCGGGACAACTAACTATGGCTACACCTTC
>.|TRBV10-3|TRBJ1-2|.
CAIRDEGVLGYTF
TGTGCCATCCGGGACGAGGGGGTACTAGGCTACACCTTC
>few|TRBV5-5|TRBJ1-2|.
CASSLGLSNYGYTF
TGTGCCAGCAGCTTGGGTCTGAGCAACTATGGCTACACCTTC
>.|TRBV2|TRBJ1-2|.
CASSGQGSFSSYGYTF
TGTGCCAGCAGTGGCCAGGGTTCGTTTAGTTCCTATGGCTACACCTTC
>.|TRBV19|TRBJ2-5|TRBD1
CASSIRQGQETQYF
TGTGCCAGTAGTATTCGACAGGGCCAAGAGACCCAGTACTTC
>.|TRBV12-3/TRBV12-4|TRBJ1-6|.
CASSFGGGGGAHF
TGTGCCAGCAGTTTTGGGGGGGGCGGCGGTGCCCACTTT
>.|TRBV30|TRBJ2-7|.
CAWSVMGTYAYEQYF
TGTGCCTGGAGTGTAATGGGGACTTACGCCTACGAGCAGTACTTC
>.|TRBV29-1|TRBJ1-2|.
CSVKQAPYYGYTF
TGCAGCGTAAAACAGGCCCCCTACTATGGCTACACCTTC
>.|TRBV10-1|TRBJ1-2|.
CASRRGDTGSGYTF
TGCGCCAGCAGGCGGGGGGACACAGGGTCTGGCTACACCTTC
>.|TRBV24-1|TRBJ2-6|TRBD1
CATSDTPGQGSGANVLTF
TGTGCCACCAGTGATACACCGGGACAGGGCTCTGGGGCCAACGTCCTGACTTTC
>.|TRBV6-5|TRBJ1-6|.
CASSRGRDRLHF
TGTGCCAGCAGCCGGGGGAGGGATCGCCTCCACTTT
>.|TRBV20-1|TRBJ1-6|.
CSASPLNNSPLHF
TGCAGTGCTAGTCCCCTAAATAATTCACCCCTCCACTTT